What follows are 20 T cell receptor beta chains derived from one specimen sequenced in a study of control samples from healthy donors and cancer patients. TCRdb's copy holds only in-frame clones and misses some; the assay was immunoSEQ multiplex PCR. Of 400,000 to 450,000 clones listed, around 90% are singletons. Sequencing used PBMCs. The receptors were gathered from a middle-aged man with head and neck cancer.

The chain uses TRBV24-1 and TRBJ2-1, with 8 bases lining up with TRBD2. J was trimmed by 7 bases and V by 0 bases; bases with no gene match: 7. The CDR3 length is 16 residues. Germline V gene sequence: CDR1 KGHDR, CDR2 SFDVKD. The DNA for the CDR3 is TGTGCCACCAGTGATTTGGGTAGCGGGGATTGGAATGAGCAGTTCTTC. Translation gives CATSDLGSGDWNEQFF.

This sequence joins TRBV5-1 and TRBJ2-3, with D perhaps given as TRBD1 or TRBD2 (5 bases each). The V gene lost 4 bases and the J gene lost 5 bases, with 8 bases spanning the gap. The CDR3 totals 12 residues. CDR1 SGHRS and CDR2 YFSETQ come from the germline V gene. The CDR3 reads CASSPGRDTQYF. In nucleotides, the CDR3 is TGCGCCAGCAGCCCAGGGAGAGATACGCAGTATTTT.

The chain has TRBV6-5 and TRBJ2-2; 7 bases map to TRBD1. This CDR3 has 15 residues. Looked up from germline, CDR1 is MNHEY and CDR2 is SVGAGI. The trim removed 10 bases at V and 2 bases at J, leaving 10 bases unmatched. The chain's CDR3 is CATRGQVVNTGELFF. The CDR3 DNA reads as TGTGCCACCCGCGGACAGGTCGTTAACACCGGGGAGCTGTTTTTT.

The CDR3 coding sequence is TGTGCCAGCAGTTTCCCGCCACTAGCCAAAAACATTCAGTACTTC. Its protein product is CASSFPPLAKNIQYF. The chain links TRBV28 to TRBJ2-4, with D hard to call. CDR1 is MDHEN and CDR2 is SYDVKM in the germline V gene. Trimming shortened V by 3 bases and J by 0 bases, and 9 bases separated the two germline ends. CDR3 size: 15 residues.

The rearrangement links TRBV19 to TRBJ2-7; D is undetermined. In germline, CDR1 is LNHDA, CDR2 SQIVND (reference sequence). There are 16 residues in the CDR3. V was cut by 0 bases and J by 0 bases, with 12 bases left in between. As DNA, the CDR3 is TGTGCCAGTAGTATAGAGGCAGGACCGAGCTCCTACGAGCAGTACTTC. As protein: CASSIEAGPSSYEQYF.

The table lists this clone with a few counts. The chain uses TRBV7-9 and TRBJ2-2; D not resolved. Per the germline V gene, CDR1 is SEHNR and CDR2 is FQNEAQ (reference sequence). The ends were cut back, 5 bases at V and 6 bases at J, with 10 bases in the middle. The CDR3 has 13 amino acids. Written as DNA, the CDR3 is TGTGCCAGCAGCCTTTCCCGGGCCGGGGAGCTGTTTTTT. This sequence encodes CASSLSRAGELFF.

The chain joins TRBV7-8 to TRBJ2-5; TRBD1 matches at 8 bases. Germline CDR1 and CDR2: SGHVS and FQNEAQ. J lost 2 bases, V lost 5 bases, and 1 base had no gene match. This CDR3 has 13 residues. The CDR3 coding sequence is TGTGCCAGCAGCCGGACAGGGCAAGAGACCCAGTACTTC. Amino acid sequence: CASSRTGQETQYF. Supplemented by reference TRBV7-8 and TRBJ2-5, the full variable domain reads GAGVSQSPRYKVAKRGQDVALRCDPISGHVSLFWYQQALGQGPEFLTYFQNEAQLDKSGLPSDRFFAERPEGSVSTLKIQRTQQEDSAVYLCASSRTGQETQYFGPGTRLLVL.

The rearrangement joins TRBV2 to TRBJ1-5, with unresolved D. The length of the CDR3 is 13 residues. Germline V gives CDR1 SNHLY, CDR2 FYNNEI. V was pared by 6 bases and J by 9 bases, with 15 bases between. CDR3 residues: CASRAVGSAPQHF. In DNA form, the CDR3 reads TGTGCCAGCAGAGCGGTGGGGTCAGCGCCCCAGCATTTT.

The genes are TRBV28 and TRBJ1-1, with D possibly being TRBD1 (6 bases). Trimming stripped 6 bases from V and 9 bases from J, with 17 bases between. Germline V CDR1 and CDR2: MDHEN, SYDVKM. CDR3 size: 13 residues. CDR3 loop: CASRTGQSSKAFF. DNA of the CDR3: TGTGCCAGCAGGACCGGACAGTCATCTAAAGCTTTCTTT.

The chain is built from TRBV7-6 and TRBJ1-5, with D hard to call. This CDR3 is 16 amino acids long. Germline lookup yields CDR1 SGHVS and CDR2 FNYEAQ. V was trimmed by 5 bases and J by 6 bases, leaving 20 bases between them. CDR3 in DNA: TGTGCCAGCAGCAATTTTCCGGGCCCCCGTGGTCAGCCCCAGCATTTT. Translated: CASSNFPGPRGQPQHF.

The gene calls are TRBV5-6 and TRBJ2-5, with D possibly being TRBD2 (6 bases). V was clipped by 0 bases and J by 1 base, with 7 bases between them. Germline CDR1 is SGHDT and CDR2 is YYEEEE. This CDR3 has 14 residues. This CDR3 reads CASSLGGVQETQYF. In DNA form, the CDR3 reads TGTGCCAGCAGCTTGGGCGGGGTCCAAGAGACCCAGTACTTC.

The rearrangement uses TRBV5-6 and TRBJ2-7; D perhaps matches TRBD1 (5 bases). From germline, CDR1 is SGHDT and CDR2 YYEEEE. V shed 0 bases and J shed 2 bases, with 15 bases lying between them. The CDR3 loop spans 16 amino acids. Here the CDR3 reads CASSLGMGRRTYEQYF. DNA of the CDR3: TGTGCCAGCAGCTTGGGGATGGGGCGGAGAACCTACGAGCAGTACTTC.

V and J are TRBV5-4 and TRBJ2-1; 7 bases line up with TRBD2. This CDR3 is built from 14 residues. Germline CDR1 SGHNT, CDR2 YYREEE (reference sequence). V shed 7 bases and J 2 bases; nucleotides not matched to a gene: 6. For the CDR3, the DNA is TGTGCCAGCGGGAGAGCGGGGACCTACAATGAGCAGTTCTTC. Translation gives CASGRAGTYNEQFF.

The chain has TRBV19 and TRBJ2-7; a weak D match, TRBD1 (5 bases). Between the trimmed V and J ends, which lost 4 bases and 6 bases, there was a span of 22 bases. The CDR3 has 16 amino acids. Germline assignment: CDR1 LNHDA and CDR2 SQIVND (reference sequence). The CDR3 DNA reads TGTGCCAGTAGTACCTTAGGACAAAATTTTGACGGCGAGCAGTACTTC. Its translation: CASSTLGQNFDGEQYF. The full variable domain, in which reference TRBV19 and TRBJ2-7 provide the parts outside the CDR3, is DGGITQSPKYLFRKEGQNVTLSCEQNLNHDAMYWYRQDPGQGLRLIYYSQIVNDFQKGDIAEGYSVSREKKESFPLTVTSAQKNPTAFYLCASSTLGQNFDGEQYFGPGTRLTVT.

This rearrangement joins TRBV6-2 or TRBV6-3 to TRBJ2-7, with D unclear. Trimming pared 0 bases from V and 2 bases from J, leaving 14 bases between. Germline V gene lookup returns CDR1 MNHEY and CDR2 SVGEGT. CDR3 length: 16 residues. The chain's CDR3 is CASSYSVSRRTYEQYF. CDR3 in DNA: TGTGCCAGCAGTTACTCAGTGTCAAGACGCACCTACGAGCAGTACTTC.

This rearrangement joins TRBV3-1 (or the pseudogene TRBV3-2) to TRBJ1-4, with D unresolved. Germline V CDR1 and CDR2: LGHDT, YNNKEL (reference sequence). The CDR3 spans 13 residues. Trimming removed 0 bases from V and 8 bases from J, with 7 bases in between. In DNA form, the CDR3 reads TGTGCCAGCAGCCAAGAGAATGGCGAAAAACTGTTTTTT. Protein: CASSQENGEKLFF.

CDR3 DNA: TGTGCCAGCAGTCCCACCCGGACAGTTCTGGCTGAAAAACTGTTTTTT. It is translated as CASSPTRTVLAEKLFF. The V gene is TRBV28, the J gene TRBJ1-4, with a tentative D call TRBD1 (6 bases). CDR1 MDHEN and CDR2 SYDVKM come from the germline V gene. The V and J ends lost 5 bases and 7 bases respectively, with 20 bases between them. CDR3 length: 16 amino acids.

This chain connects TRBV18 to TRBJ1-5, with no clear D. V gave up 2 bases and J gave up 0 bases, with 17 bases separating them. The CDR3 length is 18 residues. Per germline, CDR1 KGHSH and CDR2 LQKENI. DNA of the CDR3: TGTGCCAGCTCACCATTACCGACGATGGGGTTTAGCAATCAGCCCCAGCATTTT. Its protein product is CASSPLPTMGFSNQPQHF.

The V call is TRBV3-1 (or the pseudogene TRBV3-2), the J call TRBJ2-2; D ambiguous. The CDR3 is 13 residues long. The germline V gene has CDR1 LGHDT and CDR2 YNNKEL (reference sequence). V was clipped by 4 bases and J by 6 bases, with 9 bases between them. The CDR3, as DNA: TGTGCCAGCAGCCTCGTCGAGCCCGGGGAGCTGTTTTTT. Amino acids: CASSLVEPGELFF.

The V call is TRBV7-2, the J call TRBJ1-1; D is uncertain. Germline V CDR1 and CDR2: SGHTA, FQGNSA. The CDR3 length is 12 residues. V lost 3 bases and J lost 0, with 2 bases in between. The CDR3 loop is CASSFMNTEAFF. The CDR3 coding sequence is TGTGCCAGCAGCTTCATGAACACTGAAGCTTTCTTT.